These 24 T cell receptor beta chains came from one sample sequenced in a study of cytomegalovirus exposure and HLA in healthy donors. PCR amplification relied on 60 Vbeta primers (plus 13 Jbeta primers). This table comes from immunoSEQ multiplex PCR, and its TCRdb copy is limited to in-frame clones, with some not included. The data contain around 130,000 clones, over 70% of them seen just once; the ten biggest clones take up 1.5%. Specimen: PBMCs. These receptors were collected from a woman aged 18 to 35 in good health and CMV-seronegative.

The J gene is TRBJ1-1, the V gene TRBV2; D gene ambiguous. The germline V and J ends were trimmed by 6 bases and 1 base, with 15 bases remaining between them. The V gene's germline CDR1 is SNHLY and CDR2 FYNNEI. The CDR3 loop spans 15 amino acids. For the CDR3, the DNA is TGTGCCAGCAGACCACTGATAGAGAAGAACACTGAAGCTTTCTTT. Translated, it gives CASRPLIEKNTEAFF.

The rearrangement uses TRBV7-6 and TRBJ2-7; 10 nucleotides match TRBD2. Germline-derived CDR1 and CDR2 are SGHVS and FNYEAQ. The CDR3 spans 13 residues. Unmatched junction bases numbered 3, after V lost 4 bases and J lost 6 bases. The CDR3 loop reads CASSSGLASEQYF. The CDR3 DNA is TGTGCCAGCAGCTCGGGACTAGCGAGCGAGCAGTACTTC.

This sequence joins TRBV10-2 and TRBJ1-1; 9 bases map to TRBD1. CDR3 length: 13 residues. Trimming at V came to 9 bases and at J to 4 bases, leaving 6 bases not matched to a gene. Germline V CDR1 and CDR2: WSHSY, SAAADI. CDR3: CASSGQGSTEAFF. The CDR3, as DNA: TGCGCCAGTTCGGGACAGGGAAGCACTGAAGCTTTCTTT.

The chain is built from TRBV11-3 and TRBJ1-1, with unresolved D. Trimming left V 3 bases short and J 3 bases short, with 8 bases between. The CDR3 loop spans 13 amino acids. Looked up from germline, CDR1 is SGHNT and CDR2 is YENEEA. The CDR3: CASSFSSDTEAFF. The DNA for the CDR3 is TGTGCCAGCAGCTTCTCCAGCGACACTGAAGCTTTCTTT.

Written as DNA, the CDR3 is TGTGCCAGCAGCCCTCGCGAGCGGGAGCAGAGCTCCTACAATGAGCAGTTCTTC. Translated: CASSPREREQSSYNEQFF. The V gene is TRBV9, the J gene TRBJ2-1, with 8 bases aligning to TRBD2. J lost 0 bases, V lost 4 bases, and 12 bases had no gene match. The germline V gene has CDR1 SGDLS and CDR2 YYNGEE. The CDR3 consists of 18 residues.

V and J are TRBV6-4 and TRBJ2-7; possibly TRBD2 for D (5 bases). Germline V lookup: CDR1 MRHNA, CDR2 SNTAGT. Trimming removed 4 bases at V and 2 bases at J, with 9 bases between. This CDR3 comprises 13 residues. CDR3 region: CASSGRLTYEQYF. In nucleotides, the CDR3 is TGTGCCAGCAGTGGGAGGTTAACCTACGAGCAGTACTTC.

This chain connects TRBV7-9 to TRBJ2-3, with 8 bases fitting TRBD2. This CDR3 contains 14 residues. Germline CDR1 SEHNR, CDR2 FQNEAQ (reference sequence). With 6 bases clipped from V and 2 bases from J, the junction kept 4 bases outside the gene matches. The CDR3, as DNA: TGTGCCAGCAGACAACTAGCGGTCACAGATACGCAGTATTTT. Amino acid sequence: CASRQLAVTDTQYF.

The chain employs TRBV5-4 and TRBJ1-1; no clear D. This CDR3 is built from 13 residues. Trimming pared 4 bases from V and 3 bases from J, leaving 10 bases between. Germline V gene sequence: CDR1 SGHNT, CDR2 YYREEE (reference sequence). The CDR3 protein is CASSPARDTEAFF. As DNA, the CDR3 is TGTGCCAGCAGCCCTGCCCGGGACACTGAAGCTTTCTTT.

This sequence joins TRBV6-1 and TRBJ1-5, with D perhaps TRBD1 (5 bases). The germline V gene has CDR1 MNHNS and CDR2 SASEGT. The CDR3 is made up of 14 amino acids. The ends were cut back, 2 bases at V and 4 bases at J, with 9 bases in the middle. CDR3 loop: CASSEFGGNQPQHF. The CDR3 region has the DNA TGTGCCAGCAGTGAATTCGGGGGGAATCAGCCCCAGCATTTT.

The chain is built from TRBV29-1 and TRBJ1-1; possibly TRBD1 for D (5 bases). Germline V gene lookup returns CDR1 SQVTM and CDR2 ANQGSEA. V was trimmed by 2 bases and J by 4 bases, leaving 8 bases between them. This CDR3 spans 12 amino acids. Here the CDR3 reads CSVERGSTEAFF. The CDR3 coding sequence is TGCAGCGTTGAACGGGGGAGCACTGAAGCTTTCTTT.

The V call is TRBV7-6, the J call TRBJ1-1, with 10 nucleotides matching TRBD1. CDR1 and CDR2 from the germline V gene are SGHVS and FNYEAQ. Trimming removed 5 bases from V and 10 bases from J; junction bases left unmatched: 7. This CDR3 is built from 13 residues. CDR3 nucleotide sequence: TGTGCCAGCAGCCCGGGACAGGGGCGAGTAGCTTTCTTT. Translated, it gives CASSPGQGRVAFF.

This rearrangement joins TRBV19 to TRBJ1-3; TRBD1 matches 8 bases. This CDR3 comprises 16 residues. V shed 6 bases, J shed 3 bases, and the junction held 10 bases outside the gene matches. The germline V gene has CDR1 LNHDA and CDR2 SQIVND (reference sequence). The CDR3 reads CASRRKDRVHGNTIYF. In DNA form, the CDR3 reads TGTGCCAGTAGACGAAAGGACAGGGTACATGGAAACACCATATATTTT.

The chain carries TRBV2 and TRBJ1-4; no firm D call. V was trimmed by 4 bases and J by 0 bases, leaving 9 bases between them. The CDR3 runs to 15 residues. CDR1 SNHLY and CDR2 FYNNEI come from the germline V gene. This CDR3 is CASSVSVATNEKLFF. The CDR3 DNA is TGTGCCAGCAGTGTTTCTGTTGCAACTAATGAAAAACTGTTTTTT.

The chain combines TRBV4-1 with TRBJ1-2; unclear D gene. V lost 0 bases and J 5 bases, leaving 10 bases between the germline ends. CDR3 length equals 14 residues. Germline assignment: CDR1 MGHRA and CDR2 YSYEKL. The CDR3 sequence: CASSQDSGSYGYTF. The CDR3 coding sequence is TGCGCCAGCAGCCAAGATTCAGGAAGTTATGGCTACACCTTC.

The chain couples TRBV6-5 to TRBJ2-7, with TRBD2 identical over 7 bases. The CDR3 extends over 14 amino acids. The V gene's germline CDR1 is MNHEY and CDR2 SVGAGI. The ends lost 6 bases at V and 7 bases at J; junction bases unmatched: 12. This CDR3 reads CASRAGTPGREQYF. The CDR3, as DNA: TGTGCCAGCAGAGCGGGGACCCCTGGTCGAGAGCAGTACTTC.

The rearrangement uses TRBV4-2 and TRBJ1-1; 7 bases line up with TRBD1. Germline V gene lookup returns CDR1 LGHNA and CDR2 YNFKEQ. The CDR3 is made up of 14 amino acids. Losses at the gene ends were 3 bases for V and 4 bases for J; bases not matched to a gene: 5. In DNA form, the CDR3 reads TGTGCCAGCAGCCACCTGGACAGGAGCACTGAAGCTTTCTTT. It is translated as CASSHLDRSTEAFF.

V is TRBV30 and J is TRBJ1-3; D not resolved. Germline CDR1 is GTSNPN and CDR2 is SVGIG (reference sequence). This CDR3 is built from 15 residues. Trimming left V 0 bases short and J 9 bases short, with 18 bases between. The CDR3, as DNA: TGTGCCTGGAGTGTACTTCCACAGCTGTATGGCACCATATATTTT. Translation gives CAWSVLPQLYGTIYF.

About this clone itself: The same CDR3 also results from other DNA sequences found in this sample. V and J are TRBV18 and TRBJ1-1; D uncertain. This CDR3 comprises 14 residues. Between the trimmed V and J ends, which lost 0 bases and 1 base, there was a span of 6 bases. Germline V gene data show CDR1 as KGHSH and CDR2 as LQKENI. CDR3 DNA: TGTGCCAGCTCACCACCTACGGGGAACACTGAAGCTTTCTTT. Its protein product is CASSPPTGNTEAFF. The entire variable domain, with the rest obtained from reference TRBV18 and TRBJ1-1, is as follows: NAGVMQNPRHLVRRRGQEARLRCSPMKGHSHVYWYRQLPEEGLKFMVYLQKENIIDESGMPKERFSAEFPKEGPSILRIQQVVRGDSAAYFCASSPPTGNTEAFFGQGTRLTVV.

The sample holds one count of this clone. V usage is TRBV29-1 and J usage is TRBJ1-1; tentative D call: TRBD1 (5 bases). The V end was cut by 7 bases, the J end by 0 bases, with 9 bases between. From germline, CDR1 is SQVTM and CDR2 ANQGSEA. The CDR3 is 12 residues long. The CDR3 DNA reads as TGCAGCGCGGGGGGGATGAACACTGAAGCTTTCTTT. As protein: CSAGGMNTEAFF.

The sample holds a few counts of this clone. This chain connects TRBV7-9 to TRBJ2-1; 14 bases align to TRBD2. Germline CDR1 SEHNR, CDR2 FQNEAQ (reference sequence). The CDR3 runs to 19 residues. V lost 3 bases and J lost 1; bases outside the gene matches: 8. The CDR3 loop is CASSFPSGTSGRSYNEQFF. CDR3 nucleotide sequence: TGTGCCAGCAGCTTCCCCTCCGGGACTAGCGGGAGATCCTACAATGAGCAGTTCTTC.

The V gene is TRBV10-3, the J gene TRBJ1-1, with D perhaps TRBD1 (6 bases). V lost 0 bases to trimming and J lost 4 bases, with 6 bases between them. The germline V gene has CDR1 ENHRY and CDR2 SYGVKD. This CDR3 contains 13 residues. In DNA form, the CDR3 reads TGTGCCATCAGTGAGTCAGGGGGCACTGAAGCTTTCTTT. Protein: CAISESGGTEAFF.

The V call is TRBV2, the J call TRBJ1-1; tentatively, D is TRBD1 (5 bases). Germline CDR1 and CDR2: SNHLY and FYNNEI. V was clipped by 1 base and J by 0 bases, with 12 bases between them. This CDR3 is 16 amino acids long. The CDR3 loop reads CASSEGGRKVNTEAFF. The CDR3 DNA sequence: TGTGCCAGCAGTGAAGGGGGGAGGAAAGTGAACACTGAAGCTTTCTTT.

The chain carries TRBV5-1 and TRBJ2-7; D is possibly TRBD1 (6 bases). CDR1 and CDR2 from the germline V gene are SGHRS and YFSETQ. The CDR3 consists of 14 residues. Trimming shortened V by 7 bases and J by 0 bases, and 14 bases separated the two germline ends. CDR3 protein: CASARGGTSYEQYF. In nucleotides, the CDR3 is TGCGCCAGCGCCCGAGGGGGAACCTCCTACGAGCAGTACTTC.

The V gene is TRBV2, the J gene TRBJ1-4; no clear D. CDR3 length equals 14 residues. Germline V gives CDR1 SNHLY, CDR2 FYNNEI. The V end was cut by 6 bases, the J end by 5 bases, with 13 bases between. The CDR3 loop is CASRREGLNEKLFF. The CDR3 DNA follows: TGTGCCAGCAGGAGGGAGGGTCTGAATGAAAAACTGTTTTTT.